What follows describes a single T cell receptor (beta chain). Only one count was recorded for this clone. The antigen it recognizes is unknown. Base qualities were left out, and no much larger clone turns up one base away. The junction shows trimming of 4 bases on V and 9 bases on J, plus 13 bases between the germline ends. CDR1 is given as MNHNS and CDR2 as SASEGT, both from the germline V gene. The CDR3 starts with the cysteine, ends with the phenylalanine, and has 13 residues. Only CDR3 DNA remains: 39 bases, in frame from the first base. In total, more than 500 healthy bone marrow donors made up the cohort. At the time of sampling, every cohort member was nominally healthy, though immune exposures that went unrecorded were likely present. The donor tested CMV seronegative, placing the donor among the 352 seronegative members of the cohort. Every donor gave a peripheral blood sample, and the peripheral blood mononuclear cells from that sample were used for TCR beta sequencing. The Qiagen DNeasy Blood Extraction Kit was used to extract genomic DNA from the blood cell samples.

The sample originates from a study of cytomegalovirus exposure and HLA in healthy donors (dated by TCRdb to about 2017). Turning to the overall study: According to an earlier analysis of several hundred of the donors, roughly 180 million T cells yielded approximately 120 million unique TCR beta sequences and 250 to 350 Gb of sequence data. About 310 gigabases of sequencing data and 70 million to 100 million unique TCR sequences were included in an early release covering about 600 HLA-typed donors. Of the approximately 400 genotyped donors, approximately 82% fell in the genetic ancestry cluster associated with self-reported Caucasian donors. The study was designed to test whether signatures of past pathogen exposure could be identified by cataloging public T cell receptors. The study used immunosequencing to profile the T cell repertoires of several hundred subjects and linked those repertoires to cytomegalovirus serostatus. Along with the roughly 670-subject first cohort, a separate validation cohort of over a hundred different subjects was used. To predict cytomegalovirus infection status, the study combined high-throughput TCR immunosequencing, statistical association of individual TCRs with disease status, and machine learning. To study patterns of TCR occurrence, a later analysis re-analyzed previously published TCR beta repertoires from around 670 donors and added high-resolution HLA genotyping. In the later analysis, no new phenotypic data were used to find candidate immune exposures; instead, reliance was placed on TCR beta sequences and their occurrence across donors. An earlier analysis of some 600 of the donors applied high-throughput TCR beta sequencing to assess whether each TCR beta V gene segment acted as functional or pseudogenic. Donor age, sex, ethnicity and CMV serostatus were compiled alongside the repertoire data. A later genetic analysis used genome-wide SNP genotypes for about 65% of the 666 donors, treating that subset as a discovery cohort. All discovery cohort repertoires had been generated using a single sequencing platform. HLA typing included class I and class II loci at four-digit resolution. The number of typed donors differed by locus: 629-630 for A, B, C, DRB1 and DQB1; 522 for DQA1; over 600 for DPA1; and 400 to 480 for DPB1. Several DR-DQ haplotypes were treated as single units for association and clustering because of strong linkage in the cohort. Among some 400 genotyped donors of the cohort, an average of roughly 240,000 unique TCR beta nucleotide sequences were sequenced per donor, around 20% of them non-productive.

The protocol used for the library was the immunoSEQ multiplex PCR assay. For the multiplex PCR, a mixture combining 60 forward primers for TCR Vbeta segments and 13 reverse primers for TCR Jbeta segments was used. A multiplex PCR assay on genomic DNA amplified the CDR3 region of rearranged TCR beta genes. The amplified TCR beta libraries were sequenced on the Illumina HiSeq System as 87-base-pair reads. For the original study's pipeline: Across the 700 or so repertoires, a later analysis counted roughly 84 million unique TCR beta chains, some 11 million of which were shared by at least two donors. To remove PCR and sequencing errors, raw reads were error-corrected and collapsed into unique sequences using a nearest-neighbor algorithm that merged closely related sequences. V, D and J gene segments were assigned by aligning CDR3 sequences to IMGT reference sequences. For a sequence to be retained, at least a six-nucleotide match to both a V gene segment and a J gene segment was required. Rearrangements were classified as productive when the CDR3 lacked stop codons and remained in frame with V and J, and all other rearrangements were classified as non-productive. Following IMGT convention, CDR3 was defined as the stretch from the second conserved V-encoded cysteine to the conserved J-encoded phenylalanine. The earlier analysis of 587 of the donors excluded sequences that lacked an unambiguous match to a single V gene segment. An earlier analysis of several hundred of the donors classified V segments as functional when productive rearrangements were above 56.7% and as segregating when the standard deviation between donors was above 5%. A statistical classification framework was built to diagnose cytomegalovirus status from the catalog of TCR beta chain sequences. A later analysis assigned V and J genes by comparing TCR nucleotide sequences with IMGT/GENE-DB human TR gene sequences. The TCRdist pipeline was used in a later analysis to assign CDR3 sequences and most-parsimonious VDJ recombination scenarios. In a later analysis, each TCR beta chain was defined by its CDR3 amino acid sequence together with its V-gene family, and reads without a unique V-gene family were excluded. As a way to deal with suspected cross-contamination and a sequencing artifact, a later analysis dropped 450 to 700 nucleotide sequences that were highly shared and had low generation probability. For each public chain, a later analysis derived a clonal expansion index from normalized ranks of inferred template counts within each repertoire. Generation probabilities in a later analysis came from a VDJ recombination model fitted to out-of-frame rearrangements, and those results were checked against IGoR. In a later analysis, hypergeometric tests were used to score TCR-TCR, TCR-HLA and TCR-CMV co-occurrence, with a repertoire-size bias correction applied to TCR pairs. In a later analysis, false discovery rates were estimated by permuting HLA or CMV assignments 20 times. In a later analysis, co-occurring TCRs were grouped using DBSCAN, with TCRdist sequence similarity added in when clustering inside HLA-allele-positive subsets. Co-occurrence clustering excluded repertoires with fewer than 30,000 or more than 120,000 public chains, plus five with anomalous nucleotide sharing. TCRdb's version of the immuneACCESS table is confined to in-frame rearrangements and falls short of the full clone set. An unresolved V gene accounts for under half of the shortfall where checked; the remainder is of unknown origin. V, J and clone size reflect that table, while D and trimming were determined from the DNA. This sample lists 130,000 or so clones; 75% to 80% were detected once. The top ten constitute approximately 1.5% of the sample.

The study at large found these results: A later genetic analysis reported fewer N-insertions in productive TCRs among donors in an Asian-associated ancestry cluster than the roughly 700-donor mean. In a later genetic analysis, a missense DCLRE1C variant was associated with V-gene and J-gene trimming of TCR beta chains, and the association was replicated in an independent cohort. Because the 87-base-pair reads could not distinguish some IMGT-functional V segments, including TRBV6-2 and TRBV6-3, those segments were excluded. Three of the identified cytomegalovirus-associated TCR beta chains were confirmed in vitro to be specific for cytomegalovirus antigens. Assigning TCR associations to individual alleles was difficult when HLA alleles, especially DR and DQ, strongly co-occurred. In a later analysis, the rate of TCR association differed among HLA loci, with DRB1 alleles having the most associated TCRs and HLA-C alleles having the fewest. In an earlier analysis of 587 of the donors, most TCR beta V segments were observed in productive rearrangements about 87% or about 30% of the time, broadly matching IMGT annotations. A further reported finding was that TCR beta sequences accurately predicted the HLA-A and HLA-B alleles for most subjects in the first cohort. Specific HLA alleles were associated with more than 15,000 TCR beta sequences at a false discovery rate of 0.05 in a later analysis. According to a later analysis, most CMV-associated TCR beta chains appeared to be HLA-restricted, and the HLA associations seemed to be driven largely by CMV exposure. Because HLA typing was unavailable for some donors at each locus, only the typed subset was used in association tests. Over 15 rarely observed V segments, including chromosome 9 orphons, were excluded from the earlier analysis of a few hundred of the donors because counts were too low. Most TCR sequences were seen in very few donors, while some public TCRs were found in many individuals. A later analysis found that HLA-associated TCR beta chains were more clonally expanded and had lower generation probabilities than equally common non-associated chains. Roughly uniform sequencing depth across donors was assumed in presence/absence analyses, although this assumption may not hold. Immune exposure information for the cohort was limited to CMV serostatus. A cluster of highly shared sequence variants was judged likely to be a technical artifact of the sequencing pipeline. In both the original and validation cohorts, the classifier was reported to diagnose cytomegalovirus status with high specificity and sensitivity. In this cohort, only TCR beta chains were sequenced, and detectable features were limited by the absence of alpha or paired-chain data. The study listed over 150 TCR beta chains as associated with cytomegalovirus. Correlated functional status among segregating V segments might be attributable to linkage disequilibrium, but an unknown experimental factor could not be ruled out. A later analysis reported that several top co-occurrence clusters appeared linked to parvovirus B19, influenza, CMV and Epstein-Barr virus. The authors suggested that the approach could potentially be generalized to other disease states and immunological phenotypes.

The sequence links TRBV6-1 to TRBJ2-1, and perhaps TRBD1 as D gene, on 5 matching bases. This sequence was found in a female donor in good health and CMV-seronegative. Source material: PBMCs. The encoded CDR3 is CASSVARVAEQFF. Read as DNA, the sequence is TGTGCCAGCAGTGTGGCCAGGGTAGCTGAGCAGTTCTTC.